This T cell receptor beta chain was retrieved from a study of blood T cells in healthy people across ages (dated by TCRdb to about 2015). At the level of the whole study: In model experiments, roughly one uniquely barcoded TCR beta cDNA molecule per two T cells was captured by template switching. To avoid experimental bias, donors of different ages were randomly spread across the sequencing lanes. The study measured age-related changes in TCR beta repertoire diversity using deep sequencing normalized with unique cDNA molecular identifiers. Two additional independent replicas of 1 million unique cDNA reads from the same blood draw were analyzed for two donors (one aged 18 to 29 and one aged 80 or older). The donors were divided into four age groups: young (average around 16 years), middle-aged (roughly 40), aged (roughly 66) and long-lived (around 80). Points the paper makes about the study in general: Compared with the aged group, more naive CD4+ T cells, fewer expanded clones and increased TCR diversity were shown by the long-lived group, suggesting age selection. Estimates of total diversity based on one million sequenced T cells were regarded as lower bounds and as underestimates. The percentage of naive T cells measured by flow cytometry correlated strongly with observed TCR beta diversity. As age increased, observed TCR beta diversity per million T cells dropped in a roughly linear way, and a significant reduction was already evident by age 40. Since profiling was done on bulk unsorted PBMCs, naive and antigen-experienced compartments could not be conclusively compared. The CMV infection status of donors was not known, potentially confounding age-related changes in expanded clonotypes.

A few counts support this clonotype. What this receptor recognizes is not known. No clone much larger than this one lies a single base away; base qualities are absent. From a lookup of the germline V gene, CDR1 and CDR2 are MNHEY and SVGEGT. V lost 4 bases and J lost 2 bases; the stretch between them is 8 bases long. Its CDR3 holds 13 amino acids, cysteine through phenylalanine. Only the CDR3 part of the read is kept: 39 bases, read in frame from the first base. The library was generated by 5' RACE. TCRdb shows the sequencer as Illumina HiSeq 2500. The second PCR ran for roughly 7 to 11 cycles and used a J-beta primer mix along with a sample-barcoded 5' primer. Each TCR beta cDNA molecule received a unique molecular identifier from a template-switch 5' adaptor carrying 12 random nucleotides. Each sample yielded at least 2.5 million CDR3-containing paired-end reads. First-strand cDNA synthesis was performed from all RNA using the Mint cDNA synthesis kit, with priming by a TRBC-specific oligonucleotide. Following uracil-DNA glycosylase treatment, all cDNA underwent a first 18-cycle PCR with the universal primers M1SS and BC2_uni_R. The paper's data handling went like this. For normalization, 1 million high-quality reads were randomly selected from each sample, with every read carrying a distinct molecular identifier. Instead of being binned into consensus sequences, reads with shared molecular identifiers were discarded. MiTCR, run with a Q25 quality threshold and the strictest error-elimination algorithm, handled CDR3 identification, clonotype clustering and error correction. A nonparametric unseen species model using Euler transformation provided a lower-bound estimate of total TCR beta diversity. TCRdb trimmed the raw reads at Q25, called clones with MiXCR and kept productive beta chains. Every CDR3 protein is listed once, alongside the most common genes and DNA of its rows. TCRdb's processing, not the authors', yielded these V and J calls. The sample includes under 850,000 distinct CDR3 sequences, with 30% to 45% observed a single time. 10% to 15% of the sample comes from the top ten.

The donors were 40 or so Caucasian individuals from Russia, aged 6 to 90 years, who were systemically healthy. Approximately 11 milliliters of peripheral blood were drawn from each donor into EDTA-treated Vacutainer tubes. Ficoll-Paque density-gradient centrifugation was used to isolate PBMCs, with at least 6.5 million obtained per sample. Total RNA, at least 6 micrograms per sample, was extracted from PBMCs with Trizol reagent. For every donor, flow cytometry on a PBMC aliquot measured the percentage of naive CD45RAhigh/CD27high T cells. The chain uses TRBV6-2 or TRBV6-3 and TRBJ1-1; the D region possibly corresponds to TRBD1 (5 bases align). The origin of this receptor is a man aged 18 to 30 in good health. Sequenced sample: blood. The encoded CDR3 is CASSWGDNTEAFF. DNA sequence: TGTGCCAGCAGTTGGGGGGATAACACTGAAGCTTTCTTT.